These 20 T cell receptor beta chains share one sample of origin, sequenced in a study of CD8 T cells in ankylosing spondylitis. One entry per CDR3 protein results from TCRdb running MiXCR on the 5' RACE reads. This table has about 330,000 distinct CDR3 sequences, roughly 8% appearing once. Study results and limitations: A TCR beta motif of fewer than ten highly homologous variants appeared characteristic of ankylosing spondylitis blood.

Which antigens these TCRs recognize remains unknown. What was sequenced was blood, either unsorted or a sorted T cell fraction (not recorded which). The receptor set was obtained from a male donor with ankylosing spondylitis.

This clonotype appeared many times. The chain combines TRBV9 with TRBJ2-3; 13 nucleotides match TRBD2. The CDR3 covers 21 residues. The J segment lost 0 bases and the V segment lost 3 bases, leaving 16 bases of the junction unmatched. Germline V gene sequence: CDR1 SGDLS, CDR2 YYNGEE. CDR3 in amino acids: CASSGIGLAGDPSPSTDTQYF. CDR3 bases: TGTGCCAGCAGCGGAATCGGACTAGCGGGAGATCCGTCCCCGAGCACAGATACGCAGTATTTT.

This clonotype has a handful of counts. This chain links TRBV7-3 with TRBJ2-1; D is uncertain. Trimming took off 4 bases at V and 7 bases at J, with 8 bases between the two ends. The CDR3 totals 12 residues. The germline V gene has CDR1 SGHTA and CDR2 FQGTGA. CDR3 amino acids: CASSYSGNEQFF. In nucleotides, the CDR3 is TGTGCCAGCAGCTACTCCGGGAATGAGCAGTTCTTC.

This clonotype showed up many times. The chain couples TRBV20-1 to TRBJ1-1, with TRBD1 matching over 7 bases. Per the germline V gene, CDR1 is DFQATT and CDR2 is SNEGSKA (reference sequence). J lost 0 bases, V lost 8 bases, and 12 bases had no gene match. CDR3 length: 15 residues. CDR3 protein: CSLPKEGQMNTEAFF. CDR3 DNA sequence: TGCAGTCTTCCGAAGGAGGGACAGATGAACACTGAAGCTTTCTTT.

The V call is TRBV3-1, the J call TRBJ2-1; D gene uncertain. Trimming left V 0 bases short and J 6 bases short, with 15 bases between. Germline V gives CDR1 LGHDT, CDR2 YNNKEL (reference sequence). The CDR3 loop spans 16 amino acids. The CDR3 nucleotides read TGTGCCAGCAGCCAAGATCGCCAGCCCGGAGTCAATGAGCAGTTCTTC. Translated: CASSQDRQPGVNEQFF.

In this sample, this clonotype turned up many times. The chain combines TRBV4-2 with TRBJ2-1; possibly TRBD2 for D (5 bases). The length of the CDR3 is 16 residues. V lost 0 bases, J lost 0 bases, and 9 bases lay in between. CDR1 is LGHNA and CDR2 is YNFKEQ in the germline V gene. The CDR3 nucleotides are TGTGCCAGCAGCCAAGAGGGTGGGAGCTCCTACAATGAGCAGTTCTTC. It is translated as CASSQEGGSSYNEQFF.

This clonotype has just a few counts. The rearrangement links TRBV2 to TRBJ2-3; no clear D gene. This CDR3 is built from 12 residues. Germline V gene sequence: CDR1 SNHLY, CDR2 FYNNEI. V was trimmed by 4 bases and J by 6 bases, leaving 8 bases between them. The CDR3 bases are TGTGCCAGCAGTGGATTGGTGGATACGCAGTATTTT. Encoded protein: CASSGLVDTQYF.

At least ten counts were recorded for this clonotype. V is TRBV11-2 and J is TRBJ1-5; D gene ambiguous. V lost 0 bases to trimming and J lost 9 bases, with 9 bases between them. CDR1 and CDR2 (germline): SGHAT, FQNNGV. The CDR3 consists of 13 residues. CDR3 DNA: TGTGCCAGCAGCTTAGATCGAGGAGGGCCCCAGCATTTT. Translated: CASSLDRGGPQHF.

The sample holds a few counts of this clonotype. The chain recombines TRBV5-1 with TRBJ2-5; 10 bases agree with TRBD1. Germline assignment: CDR1 SGHRS and CDR2 YFSETQ. V shed 3 bases, J shed 6 bases, and the junction held 8 bases outside the gene matches. The CDR3 consists of 15 residues. The CDR3 is CASSYGQGEVKTQYF. In DNA form, the CDR3 reads TGCGCCAGCAGCTACGGACAGGGGGAAGTGAAGACCCAGTACTTC.

V gene TRBV3-1 combines with J gene TRBJ2-1; D possibly corresponds to TRBD2 (5 bases). The CDR3 has 13 amino acids. CDR1 and CDR2 from the germline V gene are LGHDT and YNNKEL (reference sequence). Trimming shortened V by 5 bases and J by 9 bases, and 14 bases separated the two germline ends. As DNA, the CDR3 is TGTGCCAGCAGCTATCTTGGAAGCGGTGAGCAGTTCTTC. This gives the protein CASSYLGSGEQFF.

A few counts support this clonotype. V usage is TRBV6-1 and J usage is TRBJ2-7; 8 nucleotides line up with TRBD2. Germline lookup yields CDR1 MNHNS and CDR2 SASEGT. After removal of 7 bases from V and 2 bases from J, the junction contained 7 bases not matched to a gene. The length of the CDR3 is 14 residues. The CDR3 loop reads CASIASGRPYEQYF. CDR3 bases: TGTGCCAGCATTGCTAGCGGGCGTCCCTACGAGCAGTACTTC.

The chain joins TRBV4-1 to TRBJ2-1; D may be TRBD1 (5 bases). CDR1 is MGHRA, CDR2 YSYEKL, per germline. This CDR3 region has 13 residues. V shed 4 bases and J shed 10 bases, with 14 bases lying between them. The CDR3 spells CASSRGPLGEQFF. The CDR3 DNA is TGCGCCAGCAGCCGGGGCCCTCTCGGCGAGCAGTTCTTC.

This clonotype was seen at least ten times. The CDR3 spells CASSLGGVYEQYF. In DNA, the CDR3 is TGTGCCAGCAGTTTGGGGGGAGTCTACGAGCAGTACTTC. This chain links TRBV27 with TRBJ2-7, with D perhaps matching TRBD2 (6 bases). Trimming pared 3 bases from V and 3 bases from J, leaving 9 bases between. The CDR3 consists of 13 residues. Germline CDR1 reads MNHEY; CDR2 reads SMNVEV (reference sequence).

This sequence joins TRBV12-3 or TRBV12-4 and TRBJ2-7; the D gene is possibly TRBD1 (6 bases). The CDR3 contains 12 residues. Trimming pared 8 bases from V and 3 bases from J, leaving 11 bases between. For the CDR3, the DNA is TGTGCCAGCGCCCTGGACAGCTACGAGCAGTACTTC. Residues: CASALDSYEQYF.

This clonotype has at least ten counts. The V and J genes are TRBV28 and TRBJ2-7, with D possibly being TRBD2 (5 bases). Germline V lookup: CDR1 MDHEN, CDR2 SYDVKM. The ends were cut back, 5 bases at V and 3 bases at J, with 14 bases in the middle. This CDR3 spans 14 amino acids. CDR3 nucleotides: TGTGCCAGCAGTCGGGGTGCAGTCCGCTACGAGCAGTACTTC. Translated: CASSRGAVRYEQYF.

Here the CDR3 DNA reads TGTGCCAGCAGTTTAACTAGTTTTGGAGACGAGCAGTACTTC. This codes for CASSLTSFGDEQYF. This chain joins TRBV12-3 or TRBV12-4 and TRBJ2-7, with a weak D call TRBD2 (5 bases). Deletions cut 2 bases from V and 5 bases from J, with 13 bases between. The CDR3 has 14 residues.

The rearrangement links TRBV19 to TRBJ2-7; 8 bases line up with TRBD1. This CDR3 contains 15 residues. The J segment lost 7 bases and the V segment lost 1 base, leaving 9 bases of the junction unmatched. The germline V gene encodes CDR1 LNHDA and CDR2 SQIVND (reference sequence). CDR3 DNA: TGTGCCAGTAGTATAGGTCAGGGGGCTTCGGGTGAGCAGTACTTC. Its translation is CASSIGQGASGEQYF. The complete variable domain, with remaining parts taken from reference TRBV19 and TRBJ2-7, reads DGGITQSPKYLFRKEGQNVTLSCEQNLNHDAMYWYRQDPGQGLRLIYYSQIVNDFQKGDIAEGYSVSREKKESFPLTVTSAQKNPTAFYLCASSIGQGASGEQYFGPGTRLTVT.

This clonotype occurred a few times. The gene calls are TRBV12-3 or TRBV12-4 and TRBJ1-3; D remains ambiguous. V lost 3 bases to trimming and J lost 2 bases, with 8 bases between them. The CDR3 spans 14 residues. CDR3 sequence: CASSFRGTGNTIYF. The CDR3, as DNA: TGTGCCAGCAGTTTCCGAGGGACTGGAAACACCATATATTTT.

This chain joins TRBV5-4 and TRBJ2-7; 9 positions agree with TRBD2. The V and J ends lost 2 bases and 4 bases, in that order; junction bases with no gene match: 25. Per germline, CDR1 SGHNT and CDR2 YYREEE (reference sequence). CDR3 size: 21 residues. In nucleotides, the CDR3 is TGTGCCAGCAGCTTTCGACAGGCCAACCGATGGTTTAGCGGGAGTGAATACGAGCAGTACTTC. Translated, it gives CASSFRQANRWFSGSEYEQYF.

This sequence joins TRBV11-2 and TRBJ2-7; possibly TRBD2 for D (6 bases). Germline V lookup: CDR1 SGHAT, CDR2 FQNNGV. The CDR3 covers 15 residues. Trimming cost V 1 base and J 2 bases, with 12 bases left between them. The CDR3 spells CASSLVGGRTYEQYF. The CDR3, as DNA: TGTGCCAGCAGCTTAGTCGGGGGTAGAACCTACGAGCAGTACTTC.

This clonotype was seen more than once but under ten times. The V and J genes are TRBV7-8 and TRBJ2-1; a weak D match, TRBD2 (5 bases). Germline V gene data show CDR1 as SGHVS and CDR2 as FQNEAQ. The ends were cut back, 2 bases at V and 2 bases at J, with 10 bases in the middle. The CDR3 runs 15 residues. The CDR3 reads CASSLLSGTYNEQFF. CDR3 coding DNA: TGTGCCAGCAGCTTATTAAGCGGTACCTACAATGAGCAGTTCTTC.